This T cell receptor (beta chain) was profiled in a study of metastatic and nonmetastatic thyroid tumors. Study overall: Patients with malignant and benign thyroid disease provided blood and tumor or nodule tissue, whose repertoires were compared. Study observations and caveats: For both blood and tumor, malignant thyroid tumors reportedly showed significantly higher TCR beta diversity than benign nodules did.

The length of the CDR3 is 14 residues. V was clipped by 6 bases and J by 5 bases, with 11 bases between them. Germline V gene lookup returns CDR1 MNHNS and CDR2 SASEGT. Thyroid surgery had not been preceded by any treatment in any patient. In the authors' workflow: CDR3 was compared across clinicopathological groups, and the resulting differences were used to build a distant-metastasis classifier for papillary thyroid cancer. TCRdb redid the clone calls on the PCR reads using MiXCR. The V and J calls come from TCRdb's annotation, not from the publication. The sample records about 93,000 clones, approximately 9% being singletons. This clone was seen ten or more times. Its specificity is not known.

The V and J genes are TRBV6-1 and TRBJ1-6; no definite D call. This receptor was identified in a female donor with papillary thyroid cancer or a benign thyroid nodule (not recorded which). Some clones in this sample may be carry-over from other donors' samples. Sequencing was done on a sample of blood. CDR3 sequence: CASRDPKDNSPLHF. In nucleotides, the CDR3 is TGTGCCAGCAGGGACCCCAAGGATAATTCACCCCTCCACTTT.